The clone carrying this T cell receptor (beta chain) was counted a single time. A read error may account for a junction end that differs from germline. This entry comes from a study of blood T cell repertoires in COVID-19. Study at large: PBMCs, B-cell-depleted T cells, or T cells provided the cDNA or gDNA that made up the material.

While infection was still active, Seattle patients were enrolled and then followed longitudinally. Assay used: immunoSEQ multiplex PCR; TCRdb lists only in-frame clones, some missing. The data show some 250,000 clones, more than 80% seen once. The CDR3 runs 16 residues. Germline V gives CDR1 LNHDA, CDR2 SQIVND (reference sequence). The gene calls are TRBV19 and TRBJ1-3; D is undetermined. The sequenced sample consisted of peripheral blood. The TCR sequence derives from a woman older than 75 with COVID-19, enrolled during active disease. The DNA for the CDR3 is TGTGTCAGTAGTATTATCCAACGGAGCTCTGGAAACACCATATATTTT. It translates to CVSSIIQRSSGNTIYF. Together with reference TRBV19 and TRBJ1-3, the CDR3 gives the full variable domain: DGGITQSPKYLFRKEGQNVTLSCEQNLNHDAMYWYRQDPGQGLRLIYYSQIVNDFQKGDIAEGYSVSREKKESFPLTVTSAQKNPTAFYLCVSSIIQRSSGNTIYFGEGSWLTVV.